The rows below give T cell receptor beta chains drawn from one sample of a study of vaccination and CD4 T cells after COVID-19. TCRdb fed the PCR reads into MiXCR, producing one record per CDR3 protein. The sample has about 11,000 distinct CDR3 sequences, about 53% seen once. These receptors are not linked to any known antigen. The source material was CD4+ T cells from blood, cultured in vitro. The receptors stem from a human donor who had recovered from COVID-19. Both conserved end residues are part of each CDR3. The D gene is left open where the match is weak. Part of the rows lack a size; the others show once, few, many or a class for expanded clones.

v_call	d_call	clone_size	j_call	cdr3_nt	cdr3_aa
TRBV2	TRBD2	.	TRBJ2-3	TGTGCCAGCAGTGATCGGGTAGCGGGAGGGGATACGCAGTATTTT	CASSDRVAGGDTQYF
TRBV19	TRBD1	.	TRBJ1-1	TGTGCCACCCTACGTGGACAGGGTAACAGTGAAGCTTTCTTT	CATLRGQGNSEAFF
TRBV6-1	TRBD1	.	TRBJ2-1	TGTGCCAGCAGTGGGACAGGGGGCTGGGGAGATAGCCATGAGCAGTTCTTC	CASSGTGGWGDSHEQFF
TRBV6-4	.	.	TRBJ2-2	TGTGCCAGCAAACTAAATGGGGACACCGGGGAGCTGTTTTTT	CASKLNGDTGELFF
TRBV7-8	TRBD2	.	TRBJ2-4	TGTGCCAGCAGCTTATCACGACTAGCGGGAGGCCAGCAGTACTTC	CASSLSRLAGGQQYF
TRBV12-3/TRBV12-4	TRBD1	.	TRBJ2-7	TGTGCCAGCAGTTCGGGGACAGGGATGTACGAGCAGTACTTC	CASSSGTGMYEQYF
TRBV14	TRBD1	.	TRBJ2-5	TGTGCCAGCAGCCAAGACGGACAGGGTGCGACCCAGTACTTC	CASSQDGQGATQYF
TRBV6-5	.	once	TRBJ2-6	TGTGCCAGCAGTTACTCGAGTCCCGCCTCTGGGGCCAACGTCCTGACTTTC	CASSYSSPASGANVLTF
TRBV20-1	.	few	TRBJ2-1	TGCAGTGCTCGGGACTACAATGAGCAGTTCTTC	CSARDYNEQFF
TRBV30	.	.	TRBJ2-7	TGTGCCTGGAGTCGAGGCCTTAGCGCTAGCTCCTACGAGCAGTACTTC	CAWSRGLSASSYEQYF
TRBV6-5	TRBD2	few	TRBJ2-7	TGTGCCAGCAGTTACTCCCATAGCGGGAGGGCCGGCTACGAGCAGTACTTC	CASSYSHSGRAGYEQYF
TRBV20-1	.	large	TRBJ1-5	TGCAGTGCTAGAGAATTTAGCAATCAGCCCCAGCATTTT	CSAREFSNQPQHF
TRBV11-2	.	.	TRBJ2-1	TGTGCCAGCAGCTTAGTTCGGGGGGAGCAGTTCTTC	CASSLVRGEQFF
TRBV5-4	.	.	TRBJ2-3	TGTGCCAGCAGCTTGGATACTAAACGCACAGATACGCAGTATTTT	CASSLDTKRTDTQYF
TRBV24-1	.	.	TRBJ2-2	TGTGCCACCAGTAGAACCGGGACCAACACCGGGGAGCTGTTTTTT	CATSRTGTNTGELFF
TRBV27	.	.	TRBJ2-1	TGTGCCAGCAGTTTCCGCCCGTCCGAGTACAATGAGCAGTTCTTC	CASSFRPSEYNEQFF
TRBV5-5	TRBD1	.	TRBJ2-5	TGTGCCAGCAACCCGGACAGGGAAGAGACCCAGTACTTC	CASNPDREETQYF
TRBV28	.	.	TRBJ1-5	TGTGCCAGCAGTCCAGCGGGGTTGGATCAGCCCCAGCATTTT	CASSPAGLDQPQHF
TRBV30	TRBD1	few	TRBJ1-1	TGTGCCTGGAGTGGCTCCAGGGGGCAAACTGAAGCTTTCTTT	CAWSGSRGQTEAFF
TRBV15	.	.	TRBJ2-5	TGTGCCACCAGCACCCCCGGGGGGACAGTACAAGAGACCCAGTACTTC	CATSTPGGTVQETQYF
TRBV4-3	.	.	TRBJ1-6	TGCGCCAGCAGCATTTCCGGGACAATAGGGTCACCCCTCCACTTT	CASSISGTIGSPLHF
TRBV7-2	TRBD2	.	TRBJ2-2	TGTGCCAGCAGCTTGGGACTAGCGGGAGGGACCGGGGAGCTGTTTTTT	CASSLGLAGGTGELFF
TRBV12-3/TRBV12-4	.	.	TRBJ1-6	TGTGCCAGCAGCCCCTACAATTCACCCCTCCACTTT	CASSPYNSPLHF
TRBV12-3/TRBV12-4	TRBD1	.	TRBJ2-7	TGTGCCAGCAGTTTTCCCTCCGGGACAGGGAGGCACGAGCAGTACTTC	CASSFPSGTGRHEQYF
TRBV15	.	few	TRBJ1-4	TGTGCCACCAGCACGGACAGTAGTACAACTAATGAAAAACTGTTTTTT	CATSTDSSTTNEKLFF
TRBV10-3	TRBD1	few	TRBJ2-7	TGTGCCATCAGTAAGACAGGGGCCGAGCAGTACTTC	CAISKTGAEQYF
TRBV7-2	TRBD2	few	TRBJ2-2	TGTGCCAGCAGCTCTAATGGGCTAGCGGCCACGAACACCGGGGAGCTGTTTTTT	CASSSNGLAATNTGELFF
TRBV20-1	TRBD2	.	TRBJ2-1	TGCAGTGCTCGGGGGCGGGAGGGCCGCAATGAGCAGTTCTTC	CSARGREGRNEQFF
TRBV28	.	.	TRBJ1-2	TGTGCCAGCAGTTTAGAAGTCCATGGCTACACCTTC	CASSLEVHGYTF
TRBV20-1	.	.	TRBJ2-1	TGCAGTGCTAGAGCTAGAGATTACTACAATGAGCAGTTCTTC	CSARARDYYNEQFF
TRBV7-2	TRBD2	.	TRBJ2-7	TGTGCCAGCAGCTTAGTTAGCGGGAGGTCCTACGAGCAGTACTTC	CASSLVSGRSYEQYF
TRBV11-2	.	few	TRBJ2-3	TGTGCCAGCAGCTTTTGGGAGCCAGCCCGAGATACGCAGTATTTT	CASSFWEPARDTQYF
TRBV19	.	few	TRBJ2-5	TGTGCCAGTAGCATCCCCGGGCGAGAGACCCAGTACTTC	CASSIPGRETQYF
TRBV20-1	.	.	TRBJ2-5	TGCAGTGCCCAGCACCAAGAGACCCAGTACTTC	CSAQHQETQYF
TRBV6-1	TRBD1	.	TRBJ2-3	TGTGCCAGCAGGGACGGGACAGGGGCAGATACGCAGTATTTT	CASRDGTGADTQYF
TRBV9	TRBD2	.	TRBJ2-3	TGTGCCAGCAGCGTAAGTCCCGGCGGGAGGGACACAGATACGCAGTATTTT	CASSVSPGGRDTDTQYF
TRBV19	.	.	TRBJ2-7	TGTGCCAGTACTCGAGGCCACGGCTCCTACGAGCAGTACTTC	CASTRGHGSYEQYF
TRBV6-4	.	.	TRBJ2-3	TGTGCCAGCAGCCTGGAGGCCGACACAGATACGCAGTATTTT	CASSLEADTDTQYF
TRBV6-1	.	few	TRBJ1-2	TGTGCCAGCAGTGCGTCTAACTATGGCTACACCTTC	CASSASNYGYTF
TRBV29-1	.	.	TRBJ2-2	TGCAGCGTCGACGGGAAGAACACCGGGGAGCTGTTTTTT	CSVDGKNTGELFF
TRBV20-1	.	few	TRBJ1-5	TGCAGTGCTATCCAGGGTGGGGGACAGCCCCAGCATTTT	CSAIQGGGQPQHF
TRBV20-1	.	few	TRBJ1-5	TGCAGTGCTAACCGGGACGCTCATTCCAGCAATCAGCCCCAGCATTTT	CSANRDAHSSNQPQHF
TRBV18	.	.	TRBJ2-7	TGTGCCAGCTCACTCATCCGTAGTGTCGAGCAGTACTTC	CASSLIRSVEQYF
TRBV5-4	.	.	TRBJ1-1	TGTGCCAGCAGGGGGGGAGTAGACACTGAAGCTTTCTTT	CASRGGVDTEAFF
TRBV28	TRBD1	.	TRBJ2-2	TGTGCCAGCAACCCTAGGGGGCGCCGGGAGCTGTTTTTT	CASNPRGRRELFF
TRBV7-9	TRBD2	.	TRBJ2-7	TGTGCCAGCAGCGGGGGACTAGCGGACTCCTACGAGCAGTACTTC	CASSGGLADSYEQYF
TRBV29-1	.	.	TRBJ2-2	TGCAGCGTTGAAAGGGACATTAACACCGGGGAGCTGTTTTTT	CSVERDINTGELFF
TRBV7-2	TRBD1	.	TRBJ2-4	TGTGCCAGCAGCTTAGCCTGGGACAGCTTACACAAAAACATTCAGTACTTC	CASSLAWDSLHKNIQYF